Sequencing of this T cell receptor (beta chain) was carried out in a study of blood T cell repertoires in COVID-19. Study summary: Sources were T cells, B-cell-depleted T cells, or PBMCs; the material itself was cDNA or gDNA.

On this clone: In the same sample, other DNA sequences code for this CDR3.

Profiled with immunoSEQ multiplex PCR; TCRdb holds only in-frame clones, not every one. The sample consists of about 94,000 clones, about 86% of them appearing once. Trimming took 4 bases from V and 0 from J, leaving 10 bases between them. Germline V gene lookup returns CDR1 SNHLY and CDR2 FYNNEI. This CDR3 comprises 14 residues. The chain carries TRBV2 and TRBJ2-7, with D perhaps matching TRBD1 (5 bases). The sequence was collected from a man in his sixties with acute or convalescent COVID-19. The source material was peripheral blood. CDR3: CASSVRQSSYEQYF. The CDR3 DNA reads as TGTGCCAGCAGTGTTCGACAGTCCTCCTACGAGCAGTACTTC.